The clone carrying this T cell receptor (beta chain) was found a few times. Its antigen is unknown. Trimming removed 8 bases at V and 4 bases at J, with 11 bases between. This CDR3 comprises 12 residues. CDR1 SNHLY and CDR2 FYNNEI come from the germline V gene. Donors were nominally healthy when sampled, though unrecorded immune exposures were likely. This PCR relied on a set of 60 Vbeta primers and 13 Jbeta primers. The repertoire was sequenced with immunoSEQ multiplex PCR; TCRdb's copy has only in-frame clones and lacks some. In the table there are about 120,000 clones, 55% to 65% of which are singletons. The source of the sample is a study of cytomegalovirus exposure and HLA in healthy donors. Overall study findings and caveats: Across donors, sequencing depth was assumed by presence/absence analyses to be roughly uniform. It was shown in a later analysis that HLA-associated TCR beta chains were more clonally expanded than other, equally common chains. The study designated fewer than 200 TCR beta chains cytomegalovirus-associated.

The receptor was derived from a middle-aged woman in good health and CMV-seropositive. Sample: PBMCs. J is TRBJ2-5 and V is TRBV2; TRBD1 might be the D (6 bases). The CDR3 protein is CASLGRGETQYF. In DNA form, the CDR3 reads TGTGCCAGCCTCGGCAGGGGAGAGACCCAGTACTTC.